This T cell receptor (beta chain) was captured in a study of CD8+ T cells in alopecia areata. The ends were cut back, 0 bases at V and 3 bases at J, with 9 bases in the middle. Germline V gene sequence: CDR1 SGHTA, CDR2 FQGNSA. The CDR3 spans 14 residues. RNA, once extracted, was reverse transcribed into cDNA for use as the sequencing template. Some clones are missing from TCRdb's copy, which holds only in-frame ones; the method was immunoSEQ multiplex PCR. The sample carries roughly 180,000 clones, 50% to 60% recorded once. As for this clone: Its antigen is currently unknown.

General study findings and limits: Whereas mice showed it more clearly, TCR sharing across patients was murkier, possibly because of HLA.

Treatment here: oral pan-JAK inhibitor, 5-10 mg twice daily. The clonotype originates from a human donor with alopecia areata. This specimen was CD4+ T cells sorted from blood, taken at week 4, from a patient treated with tofacitinib. V and J are TRBV7-2 and TRBJ2-7, with D hard to call. CDR3: CASSLARDGYEQYF. CDR3 coding DNA: TGTGCCAGCAGCTTAGCGCGCGATGGCTACGAGCAGTACTTC. Combining the CDR3 with reference TRBV7-2 and TRBJ2-7 gives the whole variable domain GAGVSQSPSNKVTEKGKDVELRCDPISGHTALYWYRQSLGQGLEFLIYFQGNSAPDKSGLPSDRFSAERTGGSVSTLTIQRTQQEDSAVYLCASSLARDGYEQYFGPGTRLTVT.